This T cell receptor (beta chain) was sequenced during a study of shared clonotypes between healthy human individuals. Whole-study results and caveats: Memory subsets generally showed lower estimated richness than naive subsets.

As regards this clone: Its antigen is unidentified.

Profiling relied on immunoSEQ multiplex PCR, and the TCRdb table lists in-frame clones only, not all of them. Found here are approximately 2,000,000 clones, under 95% of them singletons; the top ten hold about 0.36%. Trimming removed 3 bases from V and 8 bases from J; junction bases left unmatched: 9. Germline CDR1 SGHVS, CDR2 FNYEAQ. The length of the CDR3 is 15 residues. This sequence originates from a man between 18 and 35 years old in good health. Some clones in this sample may be carry-over from other donors' samples. The sequenced sample consisted of naive CD4+ T cells from PBMCs. Subset: CD45RA+ positively selected. The rearrangement joins TRBV7-6 to TRBJ2-1, with 8 bases lining up with TRBD2. For the CDR3, the DNA is TGTGCCAGCAGCTTGGGTGCGGGAGGAGGTTATGAGCAGTTCTTC. This gives the protein CASSLGAGGGYEQFF.